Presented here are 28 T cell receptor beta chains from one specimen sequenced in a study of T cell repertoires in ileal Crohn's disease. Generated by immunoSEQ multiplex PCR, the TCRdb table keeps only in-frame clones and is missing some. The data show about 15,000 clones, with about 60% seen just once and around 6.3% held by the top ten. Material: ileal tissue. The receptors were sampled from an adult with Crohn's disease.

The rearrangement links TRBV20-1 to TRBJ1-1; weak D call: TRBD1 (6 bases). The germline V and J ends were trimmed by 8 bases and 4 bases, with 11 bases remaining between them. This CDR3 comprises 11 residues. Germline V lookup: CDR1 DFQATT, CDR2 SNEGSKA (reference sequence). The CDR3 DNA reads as TGCAGTCCGCTGGGGGCCACTGAAGCTTTCTTT. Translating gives CSPLGATEAFF.

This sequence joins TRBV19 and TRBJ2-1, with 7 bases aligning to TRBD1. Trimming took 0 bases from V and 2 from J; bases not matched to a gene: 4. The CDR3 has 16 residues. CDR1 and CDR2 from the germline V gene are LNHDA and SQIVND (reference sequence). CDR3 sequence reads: CASSIDWQGAYNEQFF. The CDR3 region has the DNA TGTGCCAGTAGTATAGATTGGCAGGGGGCCTACAATGAGCAGTTCTTC.

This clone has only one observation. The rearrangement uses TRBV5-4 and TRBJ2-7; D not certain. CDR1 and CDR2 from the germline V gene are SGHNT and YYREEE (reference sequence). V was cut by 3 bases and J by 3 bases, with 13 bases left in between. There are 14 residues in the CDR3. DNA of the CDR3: TGTGCCAGCAGCTCGCAGAACAGAAACTACGAGCAGTACTTC. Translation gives CASSSQNRNYEQYF.

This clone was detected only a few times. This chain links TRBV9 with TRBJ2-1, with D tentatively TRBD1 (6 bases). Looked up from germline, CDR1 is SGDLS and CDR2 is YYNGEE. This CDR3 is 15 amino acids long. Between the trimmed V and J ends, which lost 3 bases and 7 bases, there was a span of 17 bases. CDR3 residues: CASSGGQESSNEQFF. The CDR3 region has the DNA TGTGCCAGCAGCGGGGGACAAGAGAGCTCAAATGAGCAGTTCTTC.

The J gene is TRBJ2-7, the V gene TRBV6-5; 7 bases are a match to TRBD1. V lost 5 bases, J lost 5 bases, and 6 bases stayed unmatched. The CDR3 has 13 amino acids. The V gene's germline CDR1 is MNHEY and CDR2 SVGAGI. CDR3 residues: CASSATGYHEQYF. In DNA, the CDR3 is TGTGCCAGCAGTGCGACAGGGTACCACGAGCAGTACTTC.

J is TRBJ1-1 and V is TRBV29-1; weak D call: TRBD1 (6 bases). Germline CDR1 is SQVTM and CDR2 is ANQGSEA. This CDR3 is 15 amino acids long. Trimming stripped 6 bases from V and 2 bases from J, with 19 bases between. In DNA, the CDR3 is TGCAGCGTAATCGGATGGCAGGGGATAAACACTGAAGCTTTCTTT. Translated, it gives CSVIGWQGINTEAFF.

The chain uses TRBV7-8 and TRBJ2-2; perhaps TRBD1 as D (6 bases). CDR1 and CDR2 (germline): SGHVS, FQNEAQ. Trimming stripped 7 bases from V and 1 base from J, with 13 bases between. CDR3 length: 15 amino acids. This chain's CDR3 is CASTIPGQNTGELFF. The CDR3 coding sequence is TGTGCCAGCACCATCCCGGGACAGAACACCGGGGAGCTGTTTTTT. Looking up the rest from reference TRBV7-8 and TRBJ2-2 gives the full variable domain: GAGVSQSPRYKVAKRGQDVALRCDPISGHVSLFWYQQALGQGPEFLTYFQNEAQLDKSGLPSDRFFAERPEGSVSTLKIQRTQQEDSAVYLCASTIPGQNTGELFFGEGSRLTVL.

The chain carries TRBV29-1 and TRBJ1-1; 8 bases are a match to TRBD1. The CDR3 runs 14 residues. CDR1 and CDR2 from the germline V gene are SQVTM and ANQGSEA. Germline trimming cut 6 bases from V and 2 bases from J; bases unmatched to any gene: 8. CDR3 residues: CSVYLQGENTEAFF. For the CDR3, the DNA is TGCAGCGTATACTTACAGGGGGAAAACACTGAAGCTTTCTTT.

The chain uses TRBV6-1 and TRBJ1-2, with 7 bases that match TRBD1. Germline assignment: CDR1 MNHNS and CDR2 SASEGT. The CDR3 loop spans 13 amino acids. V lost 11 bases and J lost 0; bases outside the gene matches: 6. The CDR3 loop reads CAEGDRPNYGYTF. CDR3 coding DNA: TGTGCCGAGGGGGACAGACCTAACTATGGCTACACCTTC.

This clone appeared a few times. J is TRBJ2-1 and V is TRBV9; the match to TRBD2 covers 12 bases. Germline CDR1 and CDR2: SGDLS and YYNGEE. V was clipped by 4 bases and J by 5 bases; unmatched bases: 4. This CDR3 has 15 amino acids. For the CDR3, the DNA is TGTGCCAGCAGCCCGCGACTAGCGGGGGACAATGAGCAGTTCTTC. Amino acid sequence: CASSPRLAGDNEQFF.

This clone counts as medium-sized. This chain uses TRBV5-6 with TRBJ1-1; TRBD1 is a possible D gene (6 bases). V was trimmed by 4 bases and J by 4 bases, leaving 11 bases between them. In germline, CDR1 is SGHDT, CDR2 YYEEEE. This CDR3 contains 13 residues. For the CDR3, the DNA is TGTGCCAGCAGCCGGGACACCGGCACTGAAGCTTTCTTT. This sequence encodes CASSRDTGTEAFF. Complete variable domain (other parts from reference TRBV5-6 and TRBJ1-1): DAGVTQSPTHLIKTRGQQVTLRCSPKSGHDTVSWYQQALGQGPQFIFQYYEEEERQRGNFPDRFSGHQFPNYSSELNVNALLLGDSALYLCASSRDTGTEAFFGQGTRLTVV.

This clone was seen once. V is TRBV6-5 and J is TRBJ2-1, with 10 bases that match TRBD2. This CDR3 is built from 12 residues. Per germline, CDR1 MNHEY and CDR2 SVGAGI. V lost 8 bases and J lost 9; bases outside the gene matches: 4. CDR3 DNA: TGTGCCAGCGGGCGACTAGCGGGTGAGCAGTTCTTC. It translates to CASGRLAGEQFF.

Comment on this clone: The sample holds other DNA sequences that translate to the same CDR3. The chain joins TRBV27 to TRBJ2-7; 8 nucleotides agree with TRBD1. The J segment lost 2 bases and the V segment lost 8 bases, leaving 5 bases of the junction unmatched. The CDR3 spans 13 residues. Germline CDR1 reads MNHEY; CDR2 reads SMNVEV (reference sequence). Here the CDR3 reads CASSRRGPYEQYF. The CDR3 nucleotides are TGTGCCAGCTCCCGCAGGGGGCCCTACGAGCAGTACTTC.

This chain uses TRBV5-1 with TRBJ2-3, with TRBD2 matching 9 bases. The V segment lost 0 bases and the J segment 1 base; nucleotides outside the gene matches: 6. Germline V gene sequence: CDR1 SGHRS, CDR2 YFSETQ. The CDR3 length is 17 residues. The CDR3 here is CASSLARSSGGTDTQYF. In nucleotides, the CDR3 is TGCGCCAGCAGCTTGGCCCGATCTAGCGGGGGCACAGATACGCAGTATTTT.

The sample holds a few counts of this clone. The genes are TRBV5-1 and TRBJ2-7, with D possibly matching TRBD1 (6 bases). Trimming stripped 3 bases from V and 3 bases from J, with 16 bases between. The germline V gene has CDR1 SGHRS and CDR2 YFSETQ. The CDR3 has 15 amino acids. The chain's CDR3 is CASSWAGAEIYEQYF. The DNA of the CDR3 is TGCGCCAGCAGCTGGGCAGGGGCGGAAATCTACGAGCAGTACTTC.

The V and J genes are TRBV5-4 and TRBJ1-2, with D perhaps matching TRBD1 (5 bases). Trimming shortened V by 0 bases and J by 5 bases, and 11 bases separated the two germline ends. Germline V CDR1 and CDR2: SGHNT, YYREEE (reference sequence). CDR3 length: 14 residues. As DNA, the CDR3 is TGTGCCAGCAGCTTGGGACAGCTTACGTATGGCTACACCTTC. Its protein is CASSLGQLTYGYTF.

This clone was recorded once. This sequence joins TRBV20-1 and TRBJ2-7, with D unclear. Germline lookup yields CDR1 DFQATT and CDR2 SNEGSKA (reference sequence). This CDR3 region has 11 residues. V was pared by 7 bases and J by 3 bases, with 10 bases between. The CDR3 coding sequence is TGCAGTGTCCCCCTGTACTACGAGCAGTACTTC. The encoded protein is CSVPLYYEQYF.

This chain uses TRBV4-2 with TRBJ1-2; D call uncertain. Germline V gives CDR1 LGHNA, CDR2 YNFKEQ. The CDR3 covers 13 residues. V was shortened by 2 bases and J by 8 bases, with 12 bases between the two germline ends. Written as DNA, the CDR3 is TGTGCCAGCAGCCAATTCGGAGCGGGAGGCTACACCTTC. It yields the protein CASSQFGAGGYTF.

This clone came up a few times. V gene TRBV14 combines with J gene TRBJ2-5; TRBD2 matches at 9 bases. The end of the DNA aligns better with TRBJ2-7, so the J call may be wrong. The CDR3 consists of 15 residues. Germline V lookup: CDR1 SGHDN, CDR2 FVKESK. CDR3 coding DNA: TGTGCCAGCAGCGTACTTAGCGGGAGCGGGAACGAGCAGTACTTC. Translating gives CASSVLSGSGNEQYF.

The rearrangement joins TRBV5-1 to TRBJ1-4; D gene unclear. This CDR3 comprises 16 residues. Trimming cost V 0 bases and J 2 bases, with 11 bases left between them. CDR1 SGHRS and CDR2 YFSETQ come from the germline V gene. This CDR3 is CASSLDSFSTNEKLFF. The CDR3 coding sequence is TGCGCCAGCAGCTTGGACAGTTTTTCCACTAATGAAAAACTGTTTTTT.

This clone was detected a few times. As DNA, the CDR3 is TGTGCCAGCAGTCAGAACAATCATCCCTACGAGCAGTACTTC. It yields the protein CASSQNNHPYEQYF. The chain has TRBV4-2 and TRBJ2-7; no definite D call. The CDR3 runs to 14 residues. Germline V gives CDR1 LGHNA, CDR2 YNFKEQ. Trimming removed 6 bases at V and 2 bases at J, with 14 bases between.

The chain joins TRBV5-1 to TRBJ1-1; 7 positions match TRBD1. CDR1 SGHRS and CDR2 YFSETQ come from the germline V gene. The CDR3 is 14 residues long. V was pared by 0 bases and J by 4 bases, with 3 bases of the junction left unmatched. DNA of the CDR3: TGCGCCAGCAGCTTGGCCTCAGGGGGCACTGAAGCTTTCTTT. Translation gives CASSLASGGTEAFF.

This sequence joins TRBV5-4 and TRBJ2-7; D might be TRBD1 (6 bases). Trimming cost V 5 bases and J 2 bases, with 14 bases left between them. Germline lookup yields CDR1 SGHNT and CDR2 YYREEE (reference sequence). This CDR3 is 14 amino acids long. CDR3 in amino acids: CASRTRDNPYEQYF. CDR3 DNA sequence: TGTGCCAGCAGGACCCGGGACAATCCCTACGAGCAGTACTTC.

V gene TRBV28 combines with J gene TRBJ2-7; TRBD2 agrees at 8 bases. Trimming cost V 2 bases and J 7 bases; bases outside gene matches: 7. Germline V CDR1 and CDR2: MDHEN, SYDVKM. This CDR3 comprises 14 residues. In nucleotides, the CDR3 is TGTGCCAGCAGTTTAGCAGCGGGAGTAAAAGAGCAGTACTTC. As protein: CASSLAAGVKEQYF. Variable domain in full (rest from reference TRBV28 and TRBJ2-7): DVKVTQSSRYLVKRTGEKVFLECVQDMDHENMFWYRQDPGLGLRLIYFSYDVKMKEKGDIPEGYSVSREKKERFSLILESASTNQTSMYLCASSLAAGVKEQYFGPGTRLTVT.

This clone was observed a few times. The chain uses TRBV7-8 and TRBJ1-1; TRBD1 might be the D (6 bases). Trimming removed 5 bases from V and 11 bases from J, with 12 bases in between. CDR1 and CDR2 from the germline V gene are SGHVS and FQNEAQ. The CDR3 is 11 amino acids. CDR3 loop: CASSQTGLAFF. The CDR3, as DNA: TGTGCCAGCAGCCAGACAGGCCTGGCTTTCTTT.

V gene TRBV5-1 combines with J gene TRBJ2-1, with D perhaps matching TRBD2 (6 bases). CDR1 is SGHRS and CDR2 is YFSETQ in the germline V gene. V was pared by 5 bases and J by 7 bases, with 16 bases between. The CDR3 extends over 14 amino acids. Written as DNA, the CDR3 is TGCGCCAGCAGTTTCCGGGACTTCGGGAATGAGCAGTTCTTC. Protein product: CASSFRDFGNEQFF.

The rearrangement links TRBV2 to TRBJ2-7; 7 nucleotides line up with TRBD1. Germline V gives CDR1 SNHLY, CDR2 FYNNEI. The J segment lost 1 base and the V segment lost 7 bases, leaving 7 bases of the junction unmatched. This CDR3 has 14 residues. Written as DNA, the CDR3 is TGTGCCAGCAACCAAGTACAGGGGTCCTACGAGCAGTACTTC. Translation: CASNQVQGSYEQYF.

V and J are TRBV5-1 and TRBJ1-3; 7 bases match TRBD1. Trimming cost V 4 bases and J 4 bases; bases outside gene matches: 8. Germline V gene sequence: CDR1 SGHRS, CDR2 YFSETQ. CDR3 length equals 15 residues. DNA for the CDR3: TGCGCCAGCAGCGCCGAGGGGGCCAGAGGAAACACCATATATTTT. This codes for CASSAEGARGNTIYF.